The 12 T cell receptor beta chains below were found in one sample sequenced in a study of cytomegalovirus exposure and HLA in healthy donors (dated by TCRdb to the late 2010s). Library preparation was by the immunoSEQ multiplex PCR assay. For the multiplex PCR, a mixture combining 60 forward primers for TCR Vbeta segments and 13 reverse primers for TCR Jbeta segments was used. Sourced from immuneACCESS, this table was stored by TCRdb with only in-frame sequences that have V and J called. A share of the clones is absent; for the studies checked, an unresolved V gene accounts for under half, and the remainder has no known explanation. This sample gives 150,000 to 200,000 clones in total; nearly 80% of them show up just once. Around 3.3% of the sample is in the top ten clones. Specimen: PBMCs. The receptors originated from a woman in her thirties or forties in good health and CMV-seronegative.

The chain is built from TRBV6-5 and TRBJ2-7; D unresolved. This CDR3 is built from 13 residues. Germline V gene sequence: CDR1 MNHEY, CDR2 SVGAGI. Trimming cost V 6 bases and J 3 bases, with 12 bases left between them. The CDR3 sequence: CASSSQVDYEQYF. CDR3 nucleotides: TGTGCCAGCAGCTCTCAGGTCGACTACGAGCAGTACTTC.

The rearrangement joins TRBV6-1 to TRBJ1-1; D gene unclear. Germline V gene sequence: CDR1 MNHNS, CDR2 SASEGT. V was cut by 5 bases and J by 3 bases, with 16 bases left in between. The CDR3 runs to 15 residues. As DNA, the CDR3 is TGTGCCAGCAGTCTGCATCTCTTAGCGGACACTGAAGCTTTCTTT. Translating gives CASSLHLLADTEAFF.

V gene TRBV29-1 combines with J gene TRBJ1-6; D remains ambiguous. Per germline, CDR1 SQVTM and CDR2 ANQGSEA. V shed 3 bases and J shed 14 bases, with 20 bases lying between them. This CDR3 is built from 14 residues. The DNA of the CDR3 is TGCAGCGTTGAGGAGGAGCGGGGAGTAGGAGCCCTCCACTTT. Protein product: CSVEEERGVGALHF.

The rearrangement uses TRBV6-4 and TRBJ1-2; D not resolved. Germline V gene data show CDR1 as MRHNA and CDR2 as SNTAGT. CDR3 length equals 14 residues. Between the trimmed V and J ends, which lost 7 bases and 4 bases, there was a span of 16 bases. The CDR3 nucleotides are TGTGCCAGCAAGTCGGGAAGCGGAGCCTATGGCTACACCTTC. Encoded protein: CASKSGSGAYGYTF.

The chain has TRBV2 and TRBJ2-3, with 7 positions matching TRBD1. This CDR3 comprises 13 residues. V gave up 6 bases and J gave up 7 bases; unmatched junction bases: 7. Germline V gene data show CDR1 as SNHLY and CDR2 as FYNNEI. This chain's CDR3 is CASRGNRGYTQYF. The CDR3 DNA follows: TGTGCCAGCAGAGGGAACAGGGGTTATACGCAGTATTTT.

The chain couples TRBV2 to TRBJ2-1; D might be TRBD1 (9 bases). Germline CDR1 and CDR2: SNHLY and FYNNEI. The CDR3 consists of 16 residues. With 5 bases removed from V and 2 bases from J, the gap between germline ends came to 16 bases. The CDR3 nucleotides are TGTGCCAGCAGTCGGGGGGGGACAGGGACCTACAATGAGCAGTTCTTC. Encoded protein: CASSRGGTGTYNEQFF.

The chain joins TRBV9 to TRBJ1-5, with 7 bases that match TRBD1. The CDR3 consists of 15 residues. Germline-derived CDR1 and CDR2 are SGDLS and YYNGEE. Germline trimming cut 3 bases from V and 0 bases from J; bases unmatched to any gene: 3. The CDR3 nucleotides read TGTGCCAGCAGCGAGGGACAGAATAGCAATCAGCCCCAGCATTTT. It specifies CASSEGQNSNQPQHF.

V usage is TRBV7-9 and J usage is TRBJ1-4; perhaps TRBD1 as D (5 bases). The CDR3 covers 14 residues. V was cut by 3 bases and J by 7 bases, with 12 bases left in between. Germline V CDR1 and CDR2: SEHNR, FQNEAQ (reference sequence). The CDR3 DNA sequence: TGTGCCAGCAGCTTCGCCGGGGGGAGTGAAAAACTGTTTTTT. Its protein product is CASSFAGGSEKLFF.

CDR3 bases: TGCGCCAGCAGACCGACTAGTTCGGGCTACGAGCAGTACTTC. The encoded protein is CASRPTSSGYEQYF. The chain combines TRBV10-2 with TRBJ2-7; TRBD2 is a possible D gene (6 bases). The length of the CDR3 is 14 residues. The V gene lost 6 bases and the J gene lost 3 bases, with 15 bases spanning the gap. Germline loops: CDR1 WSHSY, CDR2 SAAADI.

This clone has more than one count but fewer than ten. The CDR3 protein is CATTLNPGQDTIYF. The CDR3 bases are TGTGCCACAACGCTTAATCCGGGACAGGACACCATATATTTT. This sequence joins TRBV10-3 and TRBJ1-3; 8 bases agree with TRBD1. Germline V gene lookup returns CDR1 ENHRY and CDR2 SYGVKD. The CDR3 is made up of 14 amino acids. With V trimmed by 10 bases and J by 8 bases, 13 bases remained unmatched.

The chain is built from TRBV11-2 and TRBJ1-1; D not certain. Germline V gene lookup returns CDR1 SGHAT and CDR2 FQNNGV. CDR3 length: 13 residues. Between the trimmed V and J ends, which lost 4 bases and 0 bases, there was a span of 6 bases. The CDR3 DNA sequence: TGTGCCAGCAGCTCAAATTTGAACACTGAAGCTTTCTTT. It yields the protein CASSSNLNTEAFF.

The rearrangement uses TRBV5-1 and TRBJ2-1, with D possibly matching TRBD1 (5 bases). The CDR3 has 16 residues. Germline CDR1 is SGHRS and CDR2 is YFSETQ. Trimming removed 0 bases at V and 0 bases at J, with 10 bases between. This CDR3 reads CASSLEWGPSYNEQFF. For the CDR3, the DNA is TGCGCCAGCAGCTTGGAGTGGGGCCCCTCCTACAATGAGCAGTTCTTC. The complete variable domain, with remaining parts taken from reference TRBV5-1 and TRBJ2-1, reads KAGVTQTPRYLIKTRGQQVTLSCSPISGHRSVSWYQQTPGQGLQFLFEYFSETQRNKGNFPGRFSGRQFSNSRSEMNVSTLELGDSALYLCASSLEWGPSYNEQFFGPGTRLTVL.